The rows below give T cell receptor beta chains drawn from one sample of a study of blood T cells in healthy people across ages. MiXCR was run by TCRdb on the 5' RACE reads, yielding one entry per CDR3 protein. This sample has 750,000 to 1,000,000 distinct CDR3 sequences, with roughly 29% found just once. The sample was also reused in another study, on T cells of mothers and their children.

The sequenced material came from blood. These receptors were obtained from a woman aged 40 to 50 in good health. CDR3s include the opening cysteine and the closing phenylalanine or tryptophan. Fields, in order: clone size, D gene, CDR3 length, V gene, J gene, CDR3 protein, CDR3 DNA. The D gene is left open where the match is weak. Part of the rows lack a size; the others show once, few, many or a class for expanded clones.

clone_size: NA
d_call: NA
cdr3_length: 14
v_call: TRBV6-5
j_call: TRBJ1-1
cdr3_aa: CASSYSVGNTEAFF
cdr3_nt: TGTGCCAGCAGTTACTCGGTGGGGAACACTGAAGCTTTCTTT

clone_size: NA
d_call: NA
cdr3_length: 15
v_call: TRBV29-1
j_call: TRBJ1-1
cdr3_aa: CSVEIRADSNTEAFF
cdr3_nt: TGCAGCGTTGAGATTCGAGCAGATTCCAACACTGAAGCTTTCTTT

clone_size: many
d_call: TRBD1
cdr3_length: 17
v_call: TRBV7-2
j_call: TRBJ1-6
cdr3_aa: CASSPGQGSSYNSPLHF
cdr3_nt: TGTGCCAGCAGCCCGGGACAGGGGAGCTCCTATAATTCACCCCTCCACTTT

clone_size: NA
d_call: NA
cdr3_length: 12
v_call: TRBV30
j_call: TRBJ1-3
cdr3_aa: CAWKDPGNTIYF
cdr3_nt: TGTGCCTGGAAGGACCCTGGAAACACCATATATTTT

clone_size: NA
d_call: TRBD1
cdr3_length: 15
v_call: TRBV20-1
j_call: TRBJ2-7
cdr3_aa: CSARGRQGRYDEQYF
cdr3_nt: TGCAGTGCTAGAGGCAGACAGGGGAGGTACGACGAGCAGTACTTC

clone_size: few
d_call: TRBD2
cdr3_length: 16
v_call: TRBV18
j_call: TRBJ2-1
cdr3_aa: CASSPLAGGPNNEQFF
cdr3_nt: TGTGCCAGCTCACCACTAGCGGGGGGACCAAACAATGAGCAGTTCTTC

clone_size: many
d_call: NA
cdr3_length: 12
v_call: TRBV29-1
j_call: TRBJ1-2
cdr3_aa: CSVETWTDGYTF
cdr3_nt: TGCAGCGTTGAAACGTGGACAGATGGCTACACCTTC

clone_size: few
d_call: TRBD1
cdr3_length: 15
v_call: TRBV4-2
j_call: TRBJ1-4
cdr3_aa: CASHNEQGNNEKLFF
cdr3_nt: TGTGCCAGCCATAATGAACAGGGGAATAATGAAAAACTGTTTTTT

clone_size: many
d_call: TRBD1
cdr3_length: 14
v_call: TRBV12-3/TRBV12-4
j_call: TRBJ1-1
cdr3_aa: CASSPGQANTEAFF
cdr3_nt: TGTGCCAGCAGCCCCGGACAGGCGAACACTGAAGCTTTCTTT

clone_size: few
d_call: NA
cdr3_length: 15
v_call: TRBV12-3/TRBV12-4
j_call: TRBJ1-1
cdr3_aa: CASSLFQARNTEAFF
cdr3_nt: TGTGCCAGCAGTTTATTCCAGGCCCGGAACACTGAAGCTTTCTTT

clone_size: NA
d_call: TRBD1
cdr3_length: 14
v_call: TRBV29-1
j_call: TRBJ1-5
cdr3_aa: CSALTGDSNQPQHF
cdr3_nt: TGCAGCGCCCTGACAGGGGATAGCAATCAGCCCCAGCATTTT

clone_size: few
d_call: NA
cdr3_length: 16
v_call: TRBV4-3
j_call: TRBJ2-3
cdr3_aa: CASSQDHAGKTDTQYF
cdr3_nt: TGCGCCAGCAGCCAAGATCACGCGGGGAAGACAGATACGCAGTATTTT

clone_size: NA
d_call: NA
cdr3_length: 13
v_call: TRBV7-2
j_call: TRBJ2-5
cdr3_aa: CASSSDIQETQYF
cdr3_nt: TGTGCCAGCAGCTCAGACATCCAAGAGACCCAGTACTTC

clone_size: few
d_call: NA
cdr3_length: 15
v_call: TRBV7-9
j_call: TRBJ1-4
cdr3_aa: CASSITPATNEKLFF
cdr3_nt: TGTGCCAGCAGCATTACCCCTGCAACTAATGAAAAACTGTTTTTT

clone_size: NA
d_call: NA
cdr3_length: 14
v_call: TRBV20-1
j_call: TRBJ2-7
cdr3_aa: CSARRGTEDYEQYF
cdr3_nt: TGCAGTGCGCGACGCGGGACAGAAGACTACGAGCAGTACTTC

clone_size: many
d_call: TRBD2
cdr3_length: 16
v_call: TRBV27
j_call: TRBJ2-1
cdr3_aa: CASSFQGTSGLFEQFF
cdr3_nt: TGTGCCAGCAGTTTTCAGGGGACTAGCGGTCTTTTTGAGCAGTTCTTC

clone_size: NA
d_call: NA
cdr3_length: 10
v_call: TRBV28
j_call: TRBJ2-4
cdr3_aa: CASSSRRQYF
cdr3_nt: TGTGCCAGCAGTTCCAGGCGGCAGTACTTC

clone_size: few
d_call: TRBD1
cdr3_length: 14
v_call: TRBV28
j_call: TRBJ2-7
cdr3_aa: CASSSNRGSYEQYF
cdr3_nt: TGTGCCAGCAGTTCCAACAGGGGGTCCTACGAGCAGTACTTC

clone_size: few
d_call: NA
cdr3_length: 16
v_call: TRBV6-1
j_call: TRBJ1-5
cdr3_aa: CASGSGKGLVNQPQHF
cdr3_nt: TGTGCCAGTGGATCCGGGAAGGGGCTGGTCAATCAGCCCCAGCATTTT

clone_size: few
d_call: NA
cdr3_length: 13
v_call: TRBV5-1
j_call: TRBJ2-5
cdr3_aa: CASASRSQETQYF
cdr3_nt: TGCGCCAGCGCCTCCCGAAGCCAAGAGACCCAGTACTTC

clone_size: NA
d_call: NA
cdr3_length: 15
v_call: TRBV11-3
j_call: TRBJ2-1
cdr3_aa: CASSLAFVQGNEQFF
cdr3_nt: TGTGCCAGCAGCTTAGCTTTCGTTCAGGGCAATGAGCAGTTCTTC

clone_size: once
d_call: NA
cdr3_length: 14
v_call: TRBV28
j_call: TRBJ1-5
cdr3_aa: CASTTRGTGQPQHF
cdr3_nt: TGTGCCAGCACAACCCGGGGAACGGGTCAGCCCCAGCATTTT

clone_size: many
d_call: TRBD2
cdr3_length: 15
v_call: TRBV7-2
j_call: TRBJ2-1
cdr3_aa: CASKRQRGEYNEQFF
cdr3_nt: TGTGCCAGCAAGCGGCAGCGGGGGGAATACAATGAGCAGTTCTTC

clone_size: NA
d_call: NA
cdr3_length: 12
v_call: TRBV15
j_call: TRBJ1-4
cdr3_aa: CAAIAGLEKLFF
cdr3_nt: TGTGCCGCTATAGCCGGCCTGGAAAAACTGTTTTTT

clone_size: few
d_call: NA
cdr3_length: 13
v_call: TRBV7-2
j_call: TRBJ2-7
cdr3_aa: CASSRPGGPEQYF
cdr3_nt: TGTGCCAGCAGCCGCCCCGGAGGACCCGAGCAGTACTTC

clone_size: few
d_call: NA
cdr3_length: 15
v_call: TRBV7-3
j_call: TRBJ2-1
cdr3_aa: CASSFGGGGYNEQFF
cdr3_nt: TGTGCCAGCAGCTTCGGAGGAGGGGGGTACAATGAGCAGTTCTTC

clone_size: few
d_call: NA
cdr3_length: 17
v_call: TRBV27
j_call: TRBJ2-7
cdr3_aa: CASSSNLVGVVAYEQYF
cdr3_nt: TGTGCCAGCAGTTCGAATCTAGTGGGGGTCGTGGCCTACGAGCAGTACTTC

clone_size: NA
d_call: TRBD2
cdr3_length: 15
v_call: TRBV7-3
j_call: TRBJ2-5
cdr3_aa: CASSPGGGYGETQYF
cdr3_nt: TGTGCCAGCAGCCCAGGCGGGGGTTACGGAGAGACCCAGTACTTC

clone_size: many
d_call: NA
cdr3_length: 13
v_call: TRBV29-1
j_call: TRBJ2-5
cdr3_aa: CSVEGGIGETQYF
cdr3_nt: TGCAGCGTCGAGGGGGGGATTGGAGAGACCCAGTACTTC

clone_size: many
d_call: NA
cdr3_length: 17
v_call: TRBV25-1
j_call: TRBJ2-6
cdr3_aa: CASSAALGESGANVLTF
cdr3_nt: TGTGCCAGCAGTGCGGCCCTGGGGGAATCTGGGGCCAACGTCCTGACTTTC

clone_size: many
d_call: TRBD2
cdr3_length: 16
v_call: TRBV4-1
j_call: TRBJ2-1
cdr3_aa: CASSPYGGGVWNEQFF
cdr3_nt: TGCGCCAGCAGCCCATACGGCGGGGGGGTCTGGAATGAGCAGTTCTTC

clone_size: few
d_call: TRBD1
cdr3_length: 17
v_call: TRBV7-3
j_call: TRBJ2-7
cdr3_aa: CASTIPGDGQGEYEQYF
cdr3_nt: TGTGCCAGCACCATCCCGGGCGATGGACAGGGGGAATACGAGCAGTACTTC

clone_size: NA
d_call: NA
cdr3_length: 15
v_call: TRBV7-9
j_call: TRBJ1-2
cdr3_aa: CASSLGRGREDGYTF
cdr3_nt: TGTGCCAGCAGCTTAGGCCGCGGCAGGGAAGATGGCTACACCTTC

clone_size: NA
d_call: NA
cdr3_length: 13
v_call: TRBV7-3
j_call: TRBJ1-1
cdr3_aa: CASSREVNSGAFF
cdr3_nt: TGTGCCAGCAGCAGGGAGGTGAATTCGGGAGCTTTCTTT

clone_size: NA
d_call: NA
cdr3_length: 14
v_call: TRBV27
j_call: TRBJ2-1
cdr3_aa: CASSSPGRANEQFF
cdr3_nt: TGTGCCAGCAGTTCCCCGGGCAGGGCCAATGAGCAGTTCTTC

clone_size: NA
d_call: TRBD2
cdr3_length: 20
v_call: TRBV6-2/TRBV6-3
j_call: TRBJ2-1
cdr3_aa: CASSYPGTSGLLSSYNEQFF
cdr3_nt: TGTGCCAGCAGTTACCCCGGGACTAGCGGGCTCTTGAGCTCCTACAATGAGCAGTTCTTC

clone_size: NA
d_call: NA
cdr3_length: 12
v_call: TRBV2
j_call: TRBJ1-4
cdr3_aa: CASSSQGTELFF
cdr3_nt: TGTGCCAGCAGTTCCCAGGGGACGGAACTGTTTTTT

clone_size: NA
d_call: NA
cdr3_length: 15
v_call: TRBV7-2
j_call: TRBJ2-3
cdr3_aa: CASSLDAGYTDTQYF
cdr3_nt: TGTGCCAGCAGCTTAGATGCGGGGTACACAGATACGCAGTATTTT

clone_size: NA
d_call: TRBD1
cdr3_length: 14
v_call: TRBV20-1
j_call: TRBJ2-7
cdr3_aa: CSASSADRVYEQYF
cdr3_nt: TGCAGTGCTAGTTCAGCGGACAGGGTGTACGAGCAGTACTTC

clone_size: few
d_call: TRBD2
cdr3_length: 16
v_call: TRBV20-1
j_call: TRBJ2-2
cdr3_aa: CSAGGGLAGSFGELFF
cdr3_nt: TGCAGTGCTGGCGGGGGACTAGCGGGGTCGTTCGGGGAGCTGTTTTTT

clone_size: NA
d_call: TRBD2
cdr3_length: 20
v_call: TRBV7-2
j_call: TRBJ2-1
cdr3_aa: CASSLVILTSGGPNQETQFF
cdr3_nt: TGTGCCAGCAGCTTAGTGATACTGACTAGCGGGGGCCCTAACCAAGAGACCCAGTTCTTC

clone_size: NA
d_call: NA
cdr3_length: 15
v_call: TRBV20-1
j_call: TRBJ2-4
cdr3_aa: CSAPDSGVAKNIQYF
cdr3_nt: TGCAGTGCTCCTGATTCCGGTGTTGCCAAAAACATTCAGTACTTC

clone_size: many
d_call: TRBD1
cdr3_length: 16
v_call: TRBV7-6
j_call: TRBJ2-5
cdr3_aa: CASSLIWTGLQETQYF
cdr3_nt: TGTGCCAGCAGCTTAATCTGGACAGGGCTACAAGAGACCCAGTACTTC

clone_size: NA
d_call: TRBD2
cdr3_length: 13
v_call: TRBV6-6
j_call: TRBJ2-7
cdr3_aa: CASAPSGLREQYF
cdr3_nt: TGTGCCAGCGCTCCTAGCGGGCTTCGGGAGCAGTACTTC

clone_size: few
d_call: TRBD2
cdr3_length: 15
v_call: TRBV20-1
j_call: TRBJ2-5
cdr3_aa: CSAPRDYWEYETQYF
cdr3_nt: TGCAGTGCTCCCCGGGACTACTGGGAGTACGAGACCCAGTACTTC

clone_size: few
d_call: NA
cdr3_length: 14
v_call: TRBV11-2
j_call: TRBJ1-5
cdr3_aa: CASSQVGGDQPQHF
cdr3_nt: TGTGCCAGCAGCCAAGTAGGAGGGGACCAGCCCCAGCATTTT

clone_size: NA
d_call: NA
cdr3_length: 15
v_call: TRBV5-5
j_call: TRBJ1-1
cdr3_aa: CASSLWTLNGAEAFF
cdr3_nt: TGTGCCAGCAGCTTGTGGACACTAAATGGGGCTGAAGCTTTCTTT

clone_size: NA
d_call: NA
cdr3_length: 11
v_call: TRBV30
j_call: TRBJ1-5
cdr3_aa: CAWSVGGPQHF
cdr3_nt: TGTGCCTGGAGTGTAGGGGGGCCCCAGCATTTT

clone_size: NA
d_call: TRBD2
cdr3_length: 16
v_call: TRBV24-1
j_call: TRBJ2-7
cdr3_aa: CATSDPSGETYNEQYF
cdr3_nt: TGTGCCACCAGTGACCCTAGCGGTGAGACCTACAATGAGCAGTACTTC

clone_size: few
d_call: TRBD1
cdr3_length: 13
v_call: TRBV9
j_call: TRBJ1-1
cdr3_aa: CASSGDRGNEAFF
cdr3_nt: TGTGCCAGCAGCGGGGACAGGGGGAATGAAGCTTTCTTT

clone_size: few
d_call: NA
cdr3_length: 12
v_call: TRBV30
j_call: TRBJ2-5
cdr3_aa: CAWSVISKTQYF
cdr3_nt: TGTGCCTGGAGTGTAATCTCAAAGACCCAGTACTTC

clone_size: few
d_call: NA
cdr3_length: 13
v_call: TRBV4-1
j_call: TRBJ2-2
cdr3_aa: CASSFANTGELFF
cdr3_nt: TGCGCCAGCAGCTTCGCGAACACCGGGGAGCTGTTTTTT

clone_size: few
d_call: NA
cdr3_length: 17
v_call: TRBV2
j_call: TRBJ1-2
cdr3_aa: CASRSPQGLIRNYGYTF
cdr3_nt: TGTGCCAGCAGATCTCCGCAGGGACTAATTAGGAACTATGGCTACACCTTC

clone_size: NA
d_call: TRBD2
cdr3_length: 18
v_call: TRBV5-1
j_call: TRBJ2-3
cdr3_aa: CASSLAAGDSGATDTQYF
cdr3_nt: TGCGCCAGCAGCTTGGCCGCAGGGGATAGCGGGGCCACAGATACGCAGTATTTT

clone_size: few
d_call: NA
cdr3_length: 13
v_call: TRBV20-1
j_call: TRBJ1-4
cdr3_aa: CSARASPDEKLFF
cdr3_nt: TGCAGTGCTAGAGCCTCCCCCGATGAAAAACTGTTTTTT